This entry lists 24 T cell receptor beta chains sequenced from one sample in a study of T cells after yellow fever vaccination (dated by TCRdb to the late 2010s). This specimen's treatment or condition label, per the study, means: live attenuated yellow fever vaccine strain. Library preparation employed 5' RACE. Sequencing took place on an Illumina HiSeq 2500. TCRdb redid the processing of the public reads, applying fastp at Q25 and MiXCR, and retained in-frame beta chains. A single entry per CDR3 protein holds the most common genes and DNA from its merged rows. The sample table records about 60,000 distinct CDR3 sequences; roughly 7.4% of these occur just once. The top ten clonotypes cover 40% of the sample. Sequencing used CD8+ T cells sorted from PBMCs, obtained on the day of the first yellow fever vaccination. Source of these receptors: a man between 18 and 35 years old who received the YFV17D yellow fever vaccine.

The gene calls are TRBV5-5 and TRBJ2-7; D might be TRBD2 (5 bases). V was pared by 5 bases and J by 4 bases, with 16 bases between. The CDR3 is made up of 14 amino acids. CDR1 and CDR2 (germline): SGHKS, YYEKEE (reference sequence). DNA of the CDR3: TGTGCCAGCAGGCATAGCGACTCCCCTTACGAGCAGTACGTC. The encoded protein is CASRHSDSPYEQYV.

V usage is TRBV4-1 and J usage is TRBJ1-1; D ambiguous. Germline V gene lookup returns CDR1 MGHRA and CDR2 YSYEKL. The V end lost 0 bases, the J end lost 1 base, and 21 bases lay between the germline ends. The CDR3 is made up of 19 amino acids. DNA for the CDR3: TGCGCCAGCAGCCAAGAAGGGTCAACGTTCGGACTCAAGAACACTGAAGCTTTCTTT. It codes for CASSQEGSTFGLKNTEAFF.

This clonotype was seen repeatedly, ten times or more. CDR3 DNA: TGCGCCAGCAGCTTGGGGACAGCTCCTGGGGCCAACGTCCTGACTTTC. Translation gives CASSLGTAPGANVLTF. The chain employs TRBV5-1 and TRBJ2-6; D is possibly TRBD1 (6 bases). The germline V gene encodes CDR1 SGHRS and CDR2 YFSETQ. V was shortened by 0 bases and J by 2 bases, with 9 bases between the two germline ends. The CDR3 consists of 16 residues.

This clonotype was observed a few times. The gene calls are TRBV19 and TRBJ2-1, with no clear D. Per germline, CDR1 LNHDA and CDR2 SQIVND (reference sequence). This CDR3 has 10 residues. V was clipped by 10 bases and J by 9 bases, with 10 bases between them. CDR3 amino acids: CATADGEQFF. CDR3 nucleotide sequence: TGTGCCACCGCAGACGGTGAGCAGTTCTTC.

This clonotype was detected a few times. J is TRBJ2-3 and V is TRBV9; D is possibly TRBD2 (7 bases). Per the germline V gene, CDR1 is SGDLS and CDR2 is YYNGEE. CDR3 length equals 17 residues. Trimming took 3 bases from V and 7 from J, leaving 24 bases between them. CDR3 protein: CASSGDRGARGAYTQYF. The CDR3 bases are TGTGCCAGCAGCGGAGATCGGGGGGCCCGGGGGGCCTATACGCAGTATTTT.

This clonotype has just a few counts. The chain employs TRBV5-4 and TRBJ2-1; tentative D call: TRBD1 (6 bases). V was cut by 4 bases and J by 5 bases, with 10 bases left in between. Germline loops: CDR1 SGHNT, CDR2 YYREEE (reference sequence). The CDR3 runs 13 residues. CDR3 sequence reads: CASSGDNHNEQFF. The CDR3 coding sequence is TGTGCCAGCAGCGGGGACAACCACAATGAGCAGTTCTTC.

This clonotype was picked up many times. The chain couples TRBV10-3 to TRBJ1-1; D unresolved. Trimming shortened V by 0 bases and J by 5 bases, and 25 bases separated the two germline ends. The V gene's germline CDR1 is ENHRY and CDR2 SYGVKD. This CDR3 has 19 amino acids. CDR3 sequence reads: CAISESDFGPWILKTEAFF. The DNA for the CDR3 is TGTGCCATCAGTGAGTCGGATTTTGGCCCGTGGATATTAAAAACTGAAGCTTTCTTT.

This clonotype has only a few counts. The genes are TRBV20-1 and TRBJ2-2; 7 positions match TRBD1. The CDR3 loop spans 17 amino acids. Germline V lookup: CDR1 DFQATT, CDR2 SNEGSKA (reference sequence). Trimming took 1 base from V and 5 from J; bases not matched to a gene: 13. The CDR3 sequence: CSARGGTDRVGTGELFF. CDR3 coding DNA: TGCAGTGCTAGAGGGGGAACTGACAGGGTGGGAACCGGGGAGCTGTTTTTT.

This clonotype was counted at least ten times. The chain employs TRBV28 and TRBJ2-7; D may be TRBD2 (5 bases). CDR1 MDHEN and CDR2 SYDVKM come from the germline V gene. V shed 5 bases and J shed 3 bases, with 14 bases lying between them. The CDR3 length is 14 residues. The CDR3 is CASSMAGRIYEQYV. Written as DNA, the CDR3 is TGTGCCAGCAGTATGGCGGGCAGGATCTACGAGCAGTACGTC.

The chain links TRBV27 to TRBJ1-1; D may be TRBD1 (6 bases). V shed 5 bases and J shed 4 bases, with 11 bases lying between them. CDR1 is MNHEY, CDR2 SMNVEV, per germline (reference sequence). This CDR3 is built from 13 residues. The CDR3 here is CASSHNRVTEAFF. As DNA, the CDR3 is TGTGCCAGCAGTCATAACAGGGTCACTGAAGCTTTCTTT.

The rearrangement links TRBV5-6 to TRBJ2-7; D not resolved. The CDR3 is made up of 14 amino acids. CDR1 and CDR2 from the germline V gene are SGHDT and YYEEEE. Trimming left V 2 bases short and J 7 bases short, with 16 bases between. CDR3 in amino acids: CASSFRPLRHEQYV. The CDR3 bases are TGTGCCAGCAGCTTCCGACCCCTGCGACATGAGCAGTACGTC.

This clonotype was found many times. V and J are TRBV4-1 and TRBJ1-6; no firm D call. Germline lookup yields CDR1 MGHRA and CDR2 YSYEKL. The CDR3 length is 15 residues. The V and J ends lost 3 bases and 1 base respectively, with 7 bases between them. The DNA of the CDR3 is TGCGCCAGCAGCCAGGAGGGATCCTATAATTCACCCCTCCACTTT. It specifies CASSQEGSYNSPLHF.

V is TRBV13 and J is TRBJ2-1; 10 bases are shared with TRBD1. Germline V gene lookup returns CDR1 PRHDT and CDR2 FYEKMQ (reference sequence). The CDR3 consists of 15 residues. Trimming took 4 bases from V and 6 from J; bases not matched to a gene: 6. The CDR3, as DNA: TGTGCCAGCAGCTACGTGGACAGGGGGAGCAATGAGCAGTTCTTC. It is translated as CASSYVDRGSNEQFF.

There are many counts of this clonotype. The gene calls are TRBV5-1 and TRBJ1-1, with a tentative D call TRBD1 (5 bases). Trimming cost V 4 bases and J 11 bases, with 15 bases left between them. Germline-derived CDR1 and CDR2 are SGHRS and YFSETQ. The CDR3 runs to 12 residues. CDR3 protein: CASSRDGRGAFF. The CDR3 DNA reads TGCGCCAGCAGCCGGGACGGACGTGGGGCTTTCTTT.

This clonotype was counted between two and nine times. This CDR3 is CASRFGGSYNEQFF. DNA of the CDR3: TGTGCCAGTAGATTTGGGGGCTCCTACAATGAGCAGTTCTTC. The chain carries TRBV19 and TRBJ2-1; possibly TRBD1 or TRBD2 for D (5 bases each). CDR3 length: 14 residues. Trimming shortened V by 6 bases and J by 0 bases, and 9 bases separated the two germline ends. CDR1 is LNHDA and CDR2 is SQIVND in the germline V gene (reference sequence).

This clonotype turned up a few times. V is TRBV29-1 and J is TRBJ1-2, with D uncertain. The CDR3 loop spans 10 amino acids. In germline, CDR1 is SQVTM, CDR2 ANQGSEA. Trimming took off 7 bases at V and 6 bases at J, with 9 bases between the two ends. The CDR3 DNA follows: TGCAGCGATTCTACGGATGGCTACACCTTC. Amino acid sequence: CSDSTDGYTF.

This clonotype was observed many times. The chain carries TRBV20-1 and TRBJ2-1; 11 bases are a match to TRBD2. The CDR3 extends over 15 amino acids. Germline loops: CDR1 DFQATT, CDR2 SNEGSKA (reference sequence). Germline trimming cut 4 bases from V and 6 bases from J; bases unmatched to any gene: 8. CDR3 in amino acids: CSANSGGAEGNEQFF. The CDR3 DNA reads as TGCAGTGCTAATAGCGGGGGGGCCGAGGGCAATGAGCAGTTCTTC.

This clonotype has a count of ten or more. The V call is TRBV20-1, the J call TRBJ2-1; 9 nucleotides align to TRBD2. Germline V lookup: CDR1 DFQATT, CDR2 SNEGSKA (reference sequence). The CDR3 length is 14 residues. V was pared by 0 bases and J by 10 bases, with 7 bases of the junction left unmatched. This CDR3 is CSARDGRGGPEQFF. As DNA, the CDR3 is TGCAGTGCTAGAGACGGGCGGGGGGGCCCAGAGCAGTTCTTC.

This clonotype has more than one count but fewer than ten. The chain has TRBV7-9 and TRBJ1-6, with D uncertain. Germline V gene data show CDR1 as SEHNR and CDR2 as FQNEAQ (reference sequence). Deletions cut 3 bases from V and 9 bases from J, with 6 bases between. The CDR3 is made up of 12 amino acids. CDR3 amino acids: CASSLGSSPLHF. The CDR3, as DNA: TGTGCCAGCAGCTTGGGGAGTTCACCCCTCCACTTT.

This clonotype has a handful of counts. Here the CDR3 reads CASSLGGLNYEQYF. CDR3 sequence (DNA): TGTGCCAGCAGCTTAGGGGGTCTAAACTACGAGCAGTACTTC. J is TRBJ2-7 and V is TRBV7-6, with D hard to call. Germline V CDR1 and CDR2: SGHVS, FNYEAQ. The CDR3 runs 14 residues. Trimming removed 1 base from V and 3 bases from J, with 10 bases in between.

This clonotype was seen repeatedly, ten times or more. V usage is TRBV19 and J usage is TRBJ2-7; 8 bases fit TRBD1. Unmatched junction bases numbered 6, after V lost 7 bases and J lost 1 base. The CDR3 runs to 14 residues. Germline lookup yields CDR1 LNHDA and CDR2 SQIVND (reference sequence). CDR3 amino acids: CASTEGTGSYEQYF. As DNA, the CDR3 is TGTGCCAGTACCGAGGGGACAGGTTCCTACGAGCAGTACTTC. The entire variable domain, with the rest obtained from reference TRBV19 and TRBJ2-7, is as follows: DGGITQSPKYLFRKEGQNVTLSCEQNLNHDAMYWYRQDPGQGLRLIYYSQIVNDFQKGDIAEGYSVSREKKESFPLTVTSAQKNPTAFYLCASTEGTGSYEQYFGPGTRLTVT.

In the case of this clonotype: The junction departs from germline at one end; a sequencing error may be responsible. The chain joins TRBV12-3 or TRBV12-4 to TRBJ2-2, with TRBD2 matching over 11 bases. The CDR3 runs 17 residues. The CDR3 coding sequence is TGTGCCCGCAGTTTATCCGGGACTAGCGGTTTAACCGGGGAGCTGTTTTTT. Protein product: CARSLSGTSGLTGELFF.

The rearrangement joins TRBV11-2 to TRBJ2-1; 12 nucleotides align to TRBD2. CDR1 is SGHAT, CDR2 FQNNGV, per germline. The CDR3 runs to 18 residues. The junction had 14 bases not matched to a gene; V was cut back by 6 bases and J by 5 bases. The CDR3 reads CASSQEASGGAGDNEQFF. CDR3 DNA: TGTGCCAGCAGTCAGGAGGCTAGCGGGGGGGCAGGGGACAATGAGCAGTTCTTC.

This clonotype was recorded many times. The gene calls are TRBV4-3 and TRBJ2-1; weak D call: TRBD1 (6 bases). Per germline, CDR1 LGHNA and CDR2 YSLEER. The V and J ends lost 3 bases and 7 bases respectively, with 19 bases between them. The CDR3 loop spans 16 amino acids. The CDR3 region is CASSHEQGPAPNEQFF. As DNA, the CDR3 is TGCGCCAGCAGCCATGAACAGGGCCCTGCCCCAAATGAGCAGTTCTTC.